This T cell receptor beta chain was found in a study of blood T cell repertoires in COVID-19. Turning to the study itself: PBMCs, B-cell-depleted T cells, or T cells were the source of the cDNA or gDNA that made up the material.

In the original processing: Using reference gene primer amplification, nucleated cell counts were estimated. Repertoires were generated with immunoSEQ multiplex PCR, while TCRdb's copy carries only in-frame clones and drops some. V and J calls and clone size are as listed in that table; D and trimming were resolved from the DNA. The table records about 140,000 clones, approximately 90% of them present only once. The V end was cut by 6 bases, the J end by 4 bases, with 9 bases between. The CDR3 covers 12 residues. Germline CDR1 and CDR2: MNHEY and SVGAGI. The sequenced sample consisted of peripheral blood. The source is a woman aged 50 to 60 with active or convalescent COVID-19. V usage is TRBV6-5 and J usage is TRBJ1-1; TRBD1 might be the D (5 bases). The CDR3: CASSSGATEAFF. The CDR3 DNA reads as TGTGCCAGCAGCTCTGGGGCCACTGAAGCTTTCTTT.